These 16 T cell receptor beta chains were sequenced from one sample in a study of shared clonotypes between healthy human individuals. Libraries were prepared by immunoSEQ multiplex PCR; TCRdb keeps only in-frame clonotypes and omits some of them. This table has some 490,000 clones, roughly 80% appearing once. The sample consisted of PBMCs. The source of these receptors is a woman in her forties in good health. Some clones in this sample may be carry-over from other donors' samples.

DNA for the CDR3: TGTGCCAGCAGGGACACAGGTTCCTACGAGCAGTACTTC. It translates to CASRDTGSYEQYF. This chain connects TRBV6-5 to TRBJ2-7; TRBD1 might be the D (5 bases). Germline CDR1 is MNHEY and CDR2 is SVGAGI. This CDR3 is 13 amino acids long. The germline V and J ends were trimmed by 6 bases and 1 base, with 10 bases remaining between them.

Worth noting for this clone: The identical CDR3 is also encoded by other nucleotide sequences in the sample. The genes are TRBV4-3 and TRBJ2-1, with 10 bases that match TRBD2. Germline loops: CDR1 LGHNA, CDR2 YSLEER. CDR3 length: 14 amino acids. Germline trimming cut 2 bases from V and 9 bases from J; bases unmatched to any gene: 4. This CDR3 is CASSQLAGAAEQFF. CDR3 nucleotides: TGCGCCAGCAGCCAACTAGCGGGAGCTGCTGAGCAGTTCTTC.

The chain is built from TRBV11-2 and TRBJ2-2; the match to TRBD2 covers 11 bases. Germline V gene data show CDR1 as SGHAT and CDR2 as FQNNGV. This CDR3 is built from 17 residues. With V trimmed by 10 bases and J by 7 bases, 17 bases remained unmatched. The CDR3 protein is CATSWLAGGSAGGELFF. The CDR3 DNA reads TGTGCCACCAGTTGGCTAGCGGGAGGATCAGCGGGCGGGGAGCTGTTTTTT.

The chain links TRBV7-2 to TRBJ2-7; D is uncertain. From germline, CDR1 is SGHTA and CDR2 FQGNSA. V dropped 3 bases and J dropped 1 base, with 7 bases sitting between them. This CDR3 has 13 residues. The CDR3: CASSLSISYEQYF. CDR3 DNA sequence: TGTGCCAGCAGCTTGAGCATTTCCTACGAGCAGTACTTC.

The V and J genes are TRBV11-2 and TRBJ2-7; D perhaps matches TRBD2 (6 bases). CDR1 and CDR2 (germline): SGHAT, FQNNGV. V dropped 5 bases and J dropped 6 bases, with 11 bases sitting between them. This CDR3 comprises 12 residues. The CDR3 coding sequence is TGTGCCAGCAGCCCTAGCGTTCCCGAGCAGTACTTC. Amino acids: CASSPSVPEQYF.

The V and J genes are TRBV7-2 and TRBJ2-7, with 9 bases matching TRBD1. Germline CDR1 and CDR2: SGHTA and FQGNSA. Unmatched junction bases numbered 7, after V lost 2 bases and J lost 2 bases. The CDR3 has 16 residues. This CDR3 reads CASSLRPGQGPYEQYF. DNA for the CDR3: TGTGCCAGCAGCTTAAGGCCGGGACAGGGACCCTACGAGCAGTACTTC.

CDR3 sequence (DNA): TGTGCCAGCAGCCCAAGCAGGACCGGGAGGGCCAGGAGGGAGCAGTTCTTC. Translated, it gives CASSPSRTGRARREQFF. The gene calls are TRBV7-9 and TRBJ2-1; 8 nucleotides agree with TRBD2. Per germline, CDR1 SEHNR and CDR2 FQNEAQ (reference sequence). This CDR3 spans 17 amino acids. V was pared by 5 bases and J by 10 bases, with 19 bases of the junction left unmatched. The full variable domain, completed using reference TRBV7-9 and TRBJ2-1, is DTGVSQNPRHKITKRGQNVTFRCDPISEHNRLYWYRQTLGQGPEFLTYFQNEAQLEKSRLLSDRFSAERPKGSFSTLEIQRTEQGDSAMYLCASSPSRTGRARREQFFGPGTRLTVL.

This chain connects TRBV7-2 to TRBJ2-3, with a weak D call TRBD1 (7 bases). CDR1 SGHTA and CDR2 FQGNSA come from the germline V gene. The CDR3 covers 16 residues. The germline V and J ends were trimmed by 1 base and 4 bases, with 15 bases remaining between them. The DNA of the CDR3 is TGTGCCAGCAGCTTAGTGGGTCAGGGGGGTGCAGATACGCAGTATTTT. This encodes CASSLVGQGGADTQYF.

This chain links TRBV6-5 with TRBJ2-4; possibly TRBD1 or TRBD2 for D (5 bases each). Germline V gene sequence: CDR1 MNHEY, CDR2 SVGAGI. The length of the CDR3 is 15 residues. V lost 4 bases and J 0 bases, leaving 10 bases between the germline ends. The CDR3 region has the DNA TGTGCCAGCAGTTCGCCCGGGACAGCCAAAAACATTCAGTACTTC. Translated, it gives CASSSPGTAKNIQYF.

This rearrangement joins TRBV6-5 to TRBJ2-5, with 7 bases fitting TRBD2. The CDR3 has 14 amino acids. Trimming at V came to 5 bases and at J to 10 bases, leaving 13 bases not matched to a gene. CDR1 is MNHEY, CDR2 SVGAGI, per germline. In nucleotides, the CDR3 is TGTGCCAGCAGTCCCCGGGACTACCGTATTCTCCAGTACTTC. Its protein product is CASSPRDYRILQYF.

The gene calls are TRBV6-1 and TRBJ2-2; tentative D call: TRBD2 (6 bases). Trimming cost V 8 bases and J 0 bases, with 7 bases left between them. The CDR3 covers 13 residues. Germline V lookup: CDR1 MNHNS, CDR2 SASEGT. The CDR3 region is CASRGTNTGELFF. CDR3 bases: TGTGCCAGCCGGGGGACGAACACCGGGGAGCTGTTTTTT.

The rearrangement uses TRBV7-2 and TRBJ1-2; unclear D gene. The CDR3 is made up of 14 amino acids. Trimming took 0 bases from V and 6 from J, leaving 11 bases between them. Germline V gene sequence: CDR1 SGHTA, CDR2 FQGNSA. CDR3 loop: CASSLAGDFNGYTF. The CDR3 coding sequence is TGTGCCAGCAGCTTAGCCGGGGATTTCAATGGCTACACCTTC.

The chain joins TRBV28 to TRBJ2-7, with no clear D. The CDR3 loop spans 15 amino acids. Per germline, CDR1 MDHEN and CDR2 SYDVKM. Trimming left V 1 base short and J 4 bases short, with 14 bases between. The chain's CDR3 is CASSLSPIGLYEQYF. CDR3 bases: TGTGCCAGCAGTTTATCCCCTATCGGGTTATACGAGCAGTACTTC.

The gene calls are TRBV7-3 and TRBJ2-1; 9 nucleotides match TRBD2. CDR1 is SGHTA, CDR2 FQGTGA, per germline. The CDR3 extends over 16 amino acids. Trimming took 2 bases from V and 10 from J; bases not matched to a gene: 12. The CDR3: CASSLGRATSGGEQFF. CDR3 coding DNA: TGTGCCAGCAGCTTAGGACGGGCGACTAGCGGAGGGGAGCAGTTCTTC.

The V gene is TRBV7-2, the J gene TRBJ2-7; no clear D gene. From germline, CDR1 is SGHTA and CDR2 FQGNSA. V was clipped by 7 bases and J by 4 bases, with 11 bases between them. The CDR3 totals 12 residues. The CDR3 DNA reads TGTGCCAGCACCCCCGTAGTTTACGAGCAGTACTTC. The encoded protein is CASTPVVYEQYF.

The chain couples TRBV19 to TRBJ1-2; D may be TRBD1 (5 bases). The CDR3 is 14 amino acids. Germline loops: CDR1 LNHDA, CDR2 SQIVND (reference sequence). V was trimmed by 4 bases and J by 4 bases, leaving 13 bases between them. The CDR3 DNA is TGTGCCAGTAGTACGGGGGAACCATCCTATGGCTACACCTTC. Protein: CASSTGEPSYGYTF.